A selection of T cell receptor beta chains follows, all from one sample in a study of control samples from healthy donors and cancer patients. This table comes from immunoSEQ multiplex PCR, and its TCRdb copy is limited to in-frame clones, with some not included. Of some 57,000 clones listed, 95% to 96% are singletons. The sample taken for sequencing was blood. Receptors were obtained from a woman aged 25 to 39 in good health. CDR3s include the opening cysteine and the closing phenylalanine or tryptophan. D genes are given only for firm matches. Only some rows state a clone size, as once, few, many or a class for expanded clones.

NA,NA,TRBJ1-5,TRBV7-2,TGTGCCAGCAGCTTGGGGGGGCTGGGCAATCAGCCCCAGCATTTT,CASSLGGLGNQPQHF
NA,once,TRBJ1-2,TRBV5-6,TGTGCCAGCAACCCCGGATGGGGCCTCTATGGCTACACCTTC,CASNPGWGLYGYTF
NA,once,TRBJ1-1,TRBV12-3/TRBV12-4,TGTGCCAGCAGACTAGACAGGAACACTGAAGCTTTCTTT,CASRLDRNTEAFF
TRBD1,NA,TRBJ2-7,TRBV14,TGTGCCAGCAGCCAGACGACAGGGGTAGAGCAGTACTTC,CASSQTTGVEQYF
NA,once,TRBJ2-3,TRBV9,TGTGCCAGCAGCGCATCAGATACGCAGTATTTT,CASSASDTQYF
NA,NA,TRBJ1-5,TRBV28,TGTGCCAGCAGTCCGGGACAAGTTAGCAATCAGCCCCAGCATTTT,CASSPGQVSNQPQHF
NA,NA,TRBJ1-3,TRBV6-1,TGTGCCAGCAGTGAATCCGGAGACACCATATATTTT,CASSESGDTIYF
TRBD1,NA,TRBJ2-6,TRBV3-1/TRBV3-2,TGTGCCAGCAGCCAAGGGGCGACAGGGGGATACAACGTCCTGACTTTC,CASSQGATGGYNVLTF
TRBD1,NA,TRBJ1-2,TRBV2,TGTGCCAGCAGTGAACGGGTGGGGGACAGCTATGGCTACACCTTC,CASSERVGDSYGYTF
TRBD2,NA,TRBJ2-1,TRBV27,TGTGCCAGCAGTTTGAGGGGACTAGCGGGATGGGAGCAGTTCTTC,CASSLRGLAGWEQFF
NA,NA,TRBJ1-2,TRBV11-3,TGTGCCAGCAGGGAGAGAGGGGAACAGGGTGACTATGGCTACACCTTC,CASRERGEQGDYGYTF
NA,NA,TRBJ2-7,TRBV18,TGTGCCAGCTCACCCCCACAACGATCCTACGAGCAGTACTTC,CASSPPQRSYEQYF
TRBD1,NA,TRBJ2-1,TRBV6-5,TGTGCCAGCAGTTACGGGCAGGGGGCCTACAATGAGCAGTTCTTC,CASSYGQGAYNEQFF
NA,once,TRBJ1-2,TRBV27,TGTGCCAGCAGTCAAGGGGGGATCTATGGCTACACCTTC,CASSQGGIYGYTF
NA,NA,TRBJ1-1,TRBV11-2,TGTGCCAGCACAATTGACAGGAACACTGAAGCTTTCTTT,CASTIDRNTEAFF
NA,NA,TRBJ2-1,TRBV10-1,TGCGCCAGCCCCAGCTCCTACAATGAGCAGTTCTTC,CASPSSYNEQFF
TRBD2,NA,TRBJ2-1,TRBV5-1,TGCGCCAGCAGCTTGGAGTCCGGGGCGGGAGGGCGGAATGAGCAGTTCTTC,CASSLESGAGGRNEQFF
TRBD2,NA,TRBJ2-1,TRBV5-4,TGTGCCAGCAACCTGGGACTAGCGGGGAACAATGAGCAGTTCTTC,CASNLGLAGNNEQFF
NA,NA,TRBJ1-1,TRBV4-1,TGCGCCAGCAGCCAAGTCGTTTGGGTTGCTACGAACACTGAAGCTTTCTTT,CASSQVVWVATNTEAFF
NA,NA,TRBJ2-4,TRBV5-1,TGCGCCAGCAGCTCGACCGGGACGGAGTTAGCTGGGTGGGACATTCAGTACTTC,CASSSTGTELAGWDIQYF
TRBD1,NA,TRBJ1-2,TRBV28,TGTGCCAGCAGTCCACCGGGACAGGGCTATGGCTACACCTTC,CASSPPGQGYGYTF
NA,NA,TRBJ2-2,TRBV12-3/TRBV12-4,TGTGCCAACATAGCGACCACCGGGGAGCTGTTTTTT,CANIATTGELFF
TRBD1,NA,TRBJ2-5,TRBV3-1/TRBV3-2,TGTGCCAGCAGCCAGAGTGCCAGGACAGGGGTCCGGGAGACCCAGTACTTC,CASSQSARTGVRETQYF
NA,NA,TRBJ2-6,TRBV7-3,TGTGCCAGCAGCTTATCTCTGACCGGGGCCAACGTCCTGACTTTC,CASSLSLTGANVLTF
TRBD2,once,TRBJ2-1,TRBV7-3,TGTGCCAGCAGCTTATACGGGACTATTAATCCGGATGAGCAGTTCTTC,CASSLYGTINPDEQFF
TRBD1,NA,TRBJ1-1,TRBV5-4,TGTGCCAGCAGCGGCCTGACAGGGGGCACTGAAGCTTTCTTT,CASSGLTGGTEAFF
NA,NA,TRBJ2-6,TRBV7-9,TGTGCCAGCAGCTTACACCCCGGTTGGGACGGGGCCAACGTCCTGACTTTC,CASSLHPGWDGANVLTF
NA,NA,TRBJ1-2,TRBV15,TGTGCCACCAGCAGCGACAGAAACTATGGCTACACCTTC,CATSSDRNYGYTF
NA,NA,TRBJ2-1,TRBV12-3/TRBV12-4,TGTGCCAGCAGTCCGCCCGGCTACAATGAGCAGTTCTTC,CASSPPGYNEQFF
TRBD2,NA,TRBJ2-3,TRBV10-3,TGTGCCATCTCCCCCGGACTAGCGGCAGATACGCAGTATTTT,CAISPGLAADTQYF
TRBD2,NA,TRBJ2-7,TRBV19,TGTGCCAGTAGTAGAGGACTAGCGGGAGGGGCCTACGAGCAGTACTTC,CASSRGLAGGAYEQYF
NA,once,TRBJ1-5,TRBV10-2,TGCGCCAGCAGTGAGCCCCGCAGGGGAGGGTATAGCAATCAGCCCCAGCATTTT,CASSEPRRGGYSNQPQHF
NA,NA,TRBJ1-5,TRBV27,TGTGCCAGCAGTTTATCCGGAAGTGGACAGCCCCAGCATTTT,CASSLSGSGQPQHF
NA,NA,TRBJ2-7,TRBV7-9,TGTGCCAGCCGAGGGTATGGGGAGCAGTACTTC,CASRGYGEQYF
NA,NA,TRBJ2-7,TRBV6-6,TGTGCCAGCAGTTACGTCACCAGCTCCTACGAGCAGTACTTC,CASSYVTSSYEQYF
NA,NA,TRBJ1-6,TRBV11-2,TGTGCCAGCAGCCACGGACGGATTGATAATTCACCCCTCCACTTT,CASSHGRIDNSPLHF
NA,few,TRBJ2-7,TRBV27,TGTGCCAGCAGTTTTACAGCGAACTCCTACGAGCAGTACTTC,CASSFTANSYEQYF
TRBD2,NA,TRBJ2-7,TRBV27,TGTGCCAGCAGCACTAGCGGGAGTCTTGTTGGCTACGAGCAGTACTTC,CASSTSGSLVGYEQYF
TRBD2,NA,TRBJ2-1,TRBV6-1,TGTGCCAGCAGTGAAGTAGCGGGAGAGGGGTATGAGCAGTTCTTC,CASSEVAGEGYEQFF
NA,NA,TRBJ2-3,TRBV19,TGTGCCAGTTCATTGGGGACGTTAACAGATACGCAGTATTTT,CASSLGTLTDTQYF
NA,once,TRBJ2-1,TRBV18,TGTGCCAGCTCACCCCGTGAGCGGGAGCAGTTCTTC,CASSPREREQFF
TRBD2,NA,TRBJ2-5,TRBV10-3,TGTGCCATCTCGCGGGAGTCGGAAGAGACCCAGTACTTC,CAISRESEETQYF